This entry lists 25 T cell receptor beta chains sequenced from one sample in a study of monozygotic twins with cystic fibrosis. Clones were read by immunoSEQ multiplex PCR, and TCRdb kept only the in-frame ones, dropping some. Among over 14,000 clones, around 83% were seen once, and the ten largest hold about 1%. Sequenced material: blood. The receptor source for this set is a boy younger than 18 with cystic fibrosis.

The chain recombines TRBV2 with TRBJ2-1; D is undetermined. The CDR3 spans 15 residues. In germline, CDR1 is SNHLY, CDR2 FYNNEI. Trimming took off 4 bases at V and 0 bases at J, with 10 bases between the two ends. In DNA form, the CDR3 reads TGTGCCAGCAGTGTTTCCTTAAGCTCCTACAATGAGCAGTTCTTC. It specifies CASSVSLSSYNEQFF.

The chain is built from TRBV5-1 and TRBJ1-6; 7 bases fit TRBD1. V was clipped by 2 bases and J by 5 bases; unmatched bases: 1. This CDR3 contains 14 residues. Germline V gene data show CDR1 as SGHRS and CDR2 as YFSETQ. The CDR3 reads CASSLDRDNSPLHF. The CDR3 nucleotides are TGCGCCAGCAGCTTAGACAGGGATAATTCACCCCTCCACTTT. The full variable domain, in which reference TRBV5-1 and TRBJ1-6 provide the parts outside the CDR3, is KAGVTQTPRYLIKTRGQQVTLSCSPISGHRSVSWYQQTPGQGLQFLFEYFSETQRNKGNFPGRFSGRQFSNSRSEMNVSTLELGDSALYLCASSLDRDNSPLHFGNGTRLTVT.

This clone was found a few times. The CDR3 sequence: CASSQESLAGGPSYNEQFF. The CDR3, as DNA: TGCGCCAGCAGCCAAGAATCACTAGCGGGAGGGCCCTCCTACAATGAGCAGTTCTTC. This rearrangement joins TRBV4-1 to TRBJ2-1; 13 bases are shared with TRBD2. Germline V gene sequence: CDR1 MGHRA, CDR2 YSYEKL. The CDR3 is made up of 19 amino acids. The junction had 5 bases not matched to a gene; V was cut back by 0 bases and J by 0 bases.

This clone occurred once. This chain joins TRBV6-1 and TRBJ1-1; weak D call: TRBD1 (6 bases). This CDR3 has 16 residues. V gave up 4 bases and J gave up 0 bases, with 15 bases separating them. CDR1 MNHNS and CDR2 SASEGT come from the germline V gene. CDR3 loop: CASSVFRGGMNTEAFF. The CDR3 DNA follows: TGTGCCAGCAGTGTATTCAGGGGCGGTATGAACACTGAAGCTTTCTTT.

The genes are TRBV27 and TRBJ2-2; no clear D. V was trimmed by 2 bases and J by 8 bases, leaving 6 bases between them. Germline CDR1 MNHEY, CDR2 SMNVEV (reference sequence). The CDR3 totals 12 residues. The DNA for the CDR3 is TGTGCCAGCAGTTTACCGCCGGGGGAGCTGTTTTTT. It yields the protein CASSLPPGELFF.

The CDR3 protein is CASSLTGEGTEAFF. The CDR3 nucleotides are TGTGCCAGCAGTTTAACAGGGGAAGGGACTGAAGCTTTCTTT. The chain has TRBV6-6 and TRBJ1-1, with 7 bases aligning to TRBD1. After removal of 4 bases from V and 5 bases from J, the junction contained 7 bases not matched to a gene. The CDR3 runs 14 residues. Germline V gives CDR1 MNHNY, CDR2 SVGAGI (reference sequence).

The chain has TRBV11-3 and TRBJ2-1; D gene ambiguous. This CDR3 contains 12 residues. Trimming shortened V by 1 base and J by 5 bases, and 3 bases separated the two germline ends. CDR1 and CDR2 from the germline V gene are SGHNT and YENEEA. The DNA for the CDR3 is TGTGCCAGCAGCTTAGGGGACAATGAGCAGTTCTTC. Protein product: CASSLGDNEQFF.

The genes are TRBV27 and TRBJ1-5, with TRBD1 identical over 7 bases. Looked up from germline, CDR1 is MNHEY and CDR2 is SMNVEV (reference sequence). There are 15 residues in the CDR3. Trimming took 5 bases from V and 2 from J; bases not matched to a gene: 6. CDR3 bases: TGTGCCAGCAGTCAGGGGGGAGGGGGCAATCAGCCCCAGCATTTT. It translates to CASSQGGGGNQPQHF.

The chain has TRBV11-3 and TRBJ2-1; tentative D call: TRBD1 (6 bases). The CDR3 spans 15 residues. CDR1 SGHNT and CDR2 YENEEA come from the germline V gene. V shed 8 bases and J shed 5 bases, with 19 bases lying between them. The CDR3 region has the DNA TGTGCCAGCGAGAGGGCACTAGGGGGAAACAATGAGCAGTTCTTC. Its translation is CASERALGGNNEQFF.

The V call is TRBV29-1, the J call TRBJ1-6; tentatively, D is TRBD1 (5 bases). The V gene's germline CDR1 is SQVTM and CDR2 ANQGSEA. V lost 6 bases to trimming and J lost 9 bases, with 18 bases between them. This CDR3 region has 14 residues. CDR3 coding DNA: TGCAGCGTGATAGACAGTCCCGGCGCTTCACCCCTCCACTTT. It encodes CSVIDSPGASPLHF. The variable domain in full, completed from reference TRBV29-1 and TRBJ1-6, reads SAVISQKPSRDICQRGTSLTIQCQVDSQVTMMFWYRQQPGQSLTLIATANQGSEATYESGFVIDKFPISRPNLTFSTLTVSNMSPEDSSIYLCSVIDSPGASPLHFGNGTRLTVT.

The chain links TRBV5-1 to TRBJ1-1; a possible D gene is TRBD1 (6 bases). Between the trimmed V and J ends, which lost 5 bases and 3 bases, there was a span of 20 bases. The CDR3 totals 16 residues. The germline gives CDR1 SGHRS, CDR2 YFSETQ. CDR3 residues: CASREYREGGDTEAFF. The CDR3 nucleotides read TGCGCCAGCAGGGAATACAGGGAGGGAGGTGACACTGAAGCTTTCTTT. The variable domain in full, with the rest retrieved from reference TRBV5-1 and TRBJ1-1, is KAGVTQTPRYLIKTRGQQVTLSCSPISGHRSVSWYQQTPGQGLQFLFEYFSETQRNKGNFPGRFSGRQFSNSRSEMNVSTLELGDSALYLCASREYREGGDTEAFFGQGTRLTVV.

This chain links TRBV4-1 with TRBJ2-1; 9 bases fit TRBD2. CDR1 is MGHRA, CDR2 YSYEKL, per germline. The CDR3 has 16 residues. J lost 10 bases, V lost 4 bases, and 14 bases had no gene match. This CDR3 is CASSPRGAGGPREQFF. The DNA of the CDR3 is TGCGCCAGCAGCCCGAGAGGGGCGGGGGGGCCCCGGGAGCAGTTCTTC.

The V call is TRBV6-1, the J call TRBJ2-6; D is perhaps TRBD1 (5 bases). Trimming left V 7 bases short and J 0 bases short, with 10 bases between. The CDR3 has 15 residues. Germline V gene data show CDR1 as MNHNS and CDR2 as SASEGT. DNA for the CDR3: TGTGCCAGCACCCAACAGGACTCTGGGGCCAACGTCCTGACTTTC. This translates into CASTQQDSGANVLTF.

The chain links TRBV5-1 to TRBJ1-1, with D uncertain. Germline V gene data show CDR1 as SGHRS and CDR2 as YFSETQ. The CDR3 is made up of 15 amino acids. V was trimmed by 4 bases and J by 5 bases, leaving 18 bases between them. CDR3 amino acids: CASSQTHQTGTEAFF. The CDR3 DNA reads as TGCGCCAGCAGCCAAACGCATCAAACCGGAACTGAAGCTTTCTTT.

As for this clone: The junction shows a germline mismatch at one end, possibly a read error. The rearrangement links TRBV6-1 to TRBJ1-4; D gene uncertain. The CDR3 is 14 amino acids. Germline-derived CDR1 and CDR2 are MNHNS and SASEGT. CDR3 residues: CASREGSTNEKLFF. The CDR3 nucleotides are TGTGCCAGCAGGGAAGGGTCGACTAATGAAAAACTGTTTTTT.

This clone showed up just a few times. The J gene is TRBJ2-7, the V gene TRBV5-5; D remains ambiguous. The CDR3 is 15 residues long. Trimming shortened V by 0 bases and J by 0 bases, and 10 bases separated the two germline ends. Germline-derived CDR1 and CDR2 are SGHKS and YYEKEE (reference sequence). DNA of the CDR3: TGTGCCAGCAGCTTGGCGGTAGGTGCCTCCTACGAGCAGTACTTC. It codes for CASSLAVGASYEQYF.

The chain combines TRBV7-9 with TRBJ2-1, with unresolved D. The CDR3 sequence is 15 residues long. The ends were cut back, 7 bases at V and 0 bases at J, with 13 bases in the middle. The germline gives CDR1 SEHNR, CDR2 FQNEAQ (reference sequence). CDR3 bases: TGTGCCAGCAACAAGGACCGTAGCTCCTACAATGAGCAGTTCTTC. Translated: CASNKDRSSYNEQFF.

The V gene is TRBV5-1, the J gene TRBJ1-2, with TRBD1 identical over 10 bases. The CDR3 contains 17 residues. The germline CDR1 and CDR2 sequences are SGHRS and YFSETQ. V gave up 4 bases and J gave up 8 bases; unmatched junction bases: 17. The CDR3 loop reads CASSLRDRGLGRMGYTF. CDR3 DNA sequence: TGCGCCAGCAGCCTCCGGGACAGGGGTCTCGGACGGATGGGCTACACCTTC.

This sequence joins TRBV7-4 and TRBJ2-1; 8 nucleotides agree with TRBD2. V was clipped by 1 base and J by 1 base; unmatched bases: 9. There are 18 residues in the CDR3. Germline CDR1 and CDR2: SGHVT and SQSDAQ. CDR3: CASSLVNWGGRSYNEQFF. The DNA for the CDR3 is TGTGCCAGCAGCTTAGTTAATTGGGGCGGGAGGTCCTACAATGAGCAGTTCTTC. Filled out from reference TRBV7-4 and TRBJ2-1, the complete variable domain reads GAGVSQSPRYKVAKRGRDVALRCDSISGHVTLYWYRQTLGQGSEVLTYSQSDAQRDKSGRPSGRFSAERPERSVSTLKIQRTEQGDSAVYLCASSLVNWGGRSYNEQFFGPGTRLTVL.

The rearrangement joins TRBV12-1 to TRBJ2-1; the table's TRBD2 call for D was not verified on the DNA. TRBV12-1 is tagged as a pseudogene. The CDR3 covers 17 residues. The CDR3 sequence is CASSFGVGLAGHNEQFF. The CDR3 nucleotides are TGTGCCAGCAGCTTTGGGGTAGGACTAGCGGGCCACAATGAGCAGTTCTTC.

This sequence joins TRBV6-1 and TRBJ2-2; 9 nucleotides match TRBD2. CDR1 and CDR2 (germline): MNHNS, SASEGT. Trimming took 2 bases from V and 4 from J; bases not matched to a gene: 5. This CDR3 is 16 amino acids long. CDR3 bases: TGTGCCAGCAGTGAAATAGCGGGGGTCACCACCGGGGAGCTGTTTTTT. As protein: CASSEIAGVTTGELFF.

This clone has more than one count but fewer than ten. In DNA form, the CDR3 reads TGTGCCTGGAGCCTCTCGGGAGGGCGAGAGACCCAGTACTTC. The encoded protein is CAWSLSGGRETQYF. The rearrangement joins TRBV30 to TRBJ2-5, with 8 bases lining up with TRBD2. Per the germline V gene, CDR1 is GTSNPN and CDR2 is SVGIG (reference sequence). V shed 3 bases and J 4 bases; nucleotides not matched to a gene: 7. The CDR3 is 14 amino acids.

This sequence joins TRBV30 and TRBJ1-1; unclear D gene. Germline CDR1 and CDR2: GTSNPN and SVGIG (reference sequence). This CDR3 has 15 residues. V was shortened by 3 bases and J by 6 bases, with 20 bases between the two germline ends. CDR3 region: CAWRSPGPAVAEAFF. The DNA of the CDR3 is TGTGCCTGGAGATCTCCCGGGCCAGCTGTCGCTGAAGCTTTCTTT. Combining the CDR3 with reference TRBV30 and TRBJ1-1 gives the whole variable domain SQTIHQWPATLVQPVGSPLSLECTVEGTSNPNLYWYRQAAGRGLQLLFYSVGIGQISSEVPQNLSASRPQDRQFILSSKKLLLSDSGFYLCAWRSPGPAVAEAFFGQGTRLTVV.

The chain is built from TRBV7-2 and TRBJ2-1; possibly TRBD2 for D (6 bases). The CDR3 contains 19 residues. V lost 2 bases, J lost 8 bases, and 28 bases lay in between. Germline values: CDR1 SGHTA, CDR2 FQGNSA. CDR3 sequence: CASSLSILGRSFPGDEQFF. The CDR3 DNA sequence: TGTGCCAGCAGCTTATCCATTCTAGGCAGGTCATTCCCGGGGGATGAGCAGTTCTTC.

CDR3 amino acids: CASSVAVGETQYF. DNA of the CDR3: TGTGCCAGCAGCGTAGCGGTTGGGGAGACCCAGTACTTC. The V call is TRBV9, the J call TRBJ2-5; no firm D call. This CDR3 comprises 13 residues. Trimming pared 0 bases from V and 5 bases from J, leaving 8 bases between. Germline CDR1 and CDR2: SGDLS and YYNGEE. The full variable domain, its missing parts supplied by reference TRBV9 and TRBJ2-5, is DSGVTQTPKHLITATGQRVTLRCSPRSGDLSVYWYQQSLDQGLQFLIQYYNGEERAKGNILERFSAQQFPDLHSELNLSSLELGDSALYFCASSVAVGETQYFGPGTRLLVL.